These T cell receptor beta chains were read from a single sample in a study of T-cell reconstitution after alpha-beta-depleted transplantation in children. TCRdb independently ran MiXCR on the PCR reads; one entry per CDR3 protein. The sample carries hundreds of thousands of distinct CDR3 sequences, nearly 8% recorded once. The sequencing here drew on peripheral blood, taken 360 days after TCRalphabeta/CD19-depleted stem cell transplant. All receptors derive from a female patient between 2 and 15 years old who had a stem cell transplant for Fanconi anemia, so the T cells may come from the graft donor. Each CDR3 is given with its conserved first and last residue. Each record gives: V gene, D gene, J gene, clone size, CDR3 protein, CDR3 DNA. D genes are given only for firm matches. Clone size is not always given. Where it is, it says once, few, many or a class for expanded clones.

v_gene: TRBV12-5; d_gene: TRBD1; j_gene: TRBJ2-7; abundance: NA; CDR3aa: CASGLVQLGTGLYEQYF; CDR3nt: TGTGCTAGTGGTTTGGTACAATTGGGGACAGGGCTATACGAGCAGTACTTC
v_gene: TRBV6-5; d_gene: NA; j_gene: TRBJ2-5; abundance: many; CDR3aa: CASSWGVRSQETQYF; CDR3nt: TGTGCCAGCAGTTGGGGCGTCCGGAGCCAAGAGACCCAGTACTTC
v_gene: TRBV11-3; d_gene: TRBD2; j_gene: TRBJ2-2; abundance: many; CDR3aa: CASSPGLAGTNTGELFF; CDR3nt: TGTGCCAGCAGCCCAGGACTAGCGGGCACGAACACCGGGGAGCTGTTTTTT
v_gene: TRBV20-1; d_gene: TRBD2; j_gene: TRBJ2-1; abundance: many; CDR3aa: CSAVSGGAGVGEQFF; CDR3nt: TGCAGTGCTGTTAGCGGGGGGGCTGGGGTAGGTGAGCAGTTCTTC
v_gene: TRBV7-6; d_gene: TRBD2; j_gene: TRBJ2-5; abundance: NA; CDR3aa: CASSQTSGGGQETQYF; CDR3nt: TGTGCCAGCAGCCAAACTAGCGGGGGGGGCCAAGAGACCCAGTACTTC
v_gene: TRBV25-1; d_gene: NA; j_gene: TRBJ2-1; abundance: many; CDR3aa: CASSAKPSNEQFF; CDR3nt: TGTGCCAGCAGTGCCAAGCCTAGCAATGAGCAGTTCTTC
v_gene: TRBV7-2; d_gene: NA; j_gene: TRBJ1-4; abundance: NA; CDR3aa: CASSLGVWEKLFF; CDR3nt: TGTGCCAGCAGCTTAGGGGTGTGGGAAAAACTGTTTTTT
v_gene: TRBV7-9; d_gene: NA; j_gene: TRBJ2-3; abundance: few; CDR3aa: CVTNRAEATDTQYF; CDR3nt: TGTGTCACTAACAGGGCTGAAGCCACAGATACGCAGTATTTT
v_gene: TRBV25-1; d_gene: TRBD1; j_gene: TRBJ1-2; abundance: many; CDR3aa: CASRKTGSPYGYTF; CDR3nt: TGTGCCAGCAGAAAGACAGGGTCCCCCTATGGCTACACCTTC
v_gene: TRBV7-3; d_gene: NA; j_gene: TRBJ1-5; abundance: many; CDR3aa: CASRPYAGSRNQPQHF; CDR3nt: TGTGCCAGCAGGCCTTACGCAGGGAGTCGCAATCAGCCCCAGCATTTT
v_gene: TRBV5-1; d_gene: NA; j_gene: TRBJ1-1; abundance: few; CDR3aa: CASSPYRGVSNTEAFF; CDR3nt: TGCGCCAGCAGCCCCTATAGGGGGGTTTCGAACACTGAAGCTTTCTTT
v_gene: TRBV12-3/TRBV12-4; d_gene: NA; j_gene: TRBJ2-1; abundance: many; CDR3aa: CASTPDNEQFF; CDR3nt: TGTGCCAGCACCCCCGACAATGAGCAGTTCTTC
v_gene: TRBV11-2; d_gene: TRBD1; j_gene: TRBJ2-2; abundance: NA; CDR3aa: CASSPTRGYTGELFF; CDR3nt: TGTGCCAGCAGCCCCACCAGGGGGTACACCGGGGAGCTGTTTTTT
v_gene: TRBV12-3/TRBV12-4; d_gene: TRBD1; j_gene: TRBJ1-5; abundance: many; CDR3aa: CASSRTGNSNQPQHF; CDR3nt: TGTGCCAGCAGTCGGACAGGGAATAGCAATCAGCCCCAGCATTTT
v_gene: TRBV11-2; d_gene: TRBD2; j_gene: TRBJ2-7; abundance: NA; CDR3aa: CASSLEPTSGRVGQYF; CDR3nt: TGTGCCAGCAGCTTAGAACCGACTAGCGGGAGGGTAGGGCAGTACTTC
v_gene: TRBV21-1; d_gene: NA; j_gene: TRBJ2-1; abundance: many; CDR3aa: CASRRQYRDQEDGGHEQFF; CDR3nt: TGTGCCAGCAGGCGTCAATACCGGGATCAAGAGGATGGGGGTCATGAGCAGTTCTTC
v_gene: TRBV10-3; d_gene: TRBD2; j_gene: TRBJ2-1; abundance: many; CDR3aa: CAIIGNPGLARGYNEQFF; CDR3nt: TGTGCCATCATAGGAAACCCGGGACTAGCACGGGGTTACAATGAGCAGTTCTTC
v_gene: TRBV18; d_gene: NA; j_gene: TRBJ1-1; abundance: NA; CDR3aa: CASSAFGTINTEAFF; CDR3nt: TGTGCCAGCTCAGCTTTCGGGACAATTAACACTGAAGCTTTCTTT
v_gene: TRBV7-2; d_gene: TRBD2; j_gene: TRBJ2-1; abundance: NA; CDR3aa: CASSQPSGGSDFF; CDR3nt: TGTGCCAGCAGCCAACCTAGCGGGGGGAGCGATTTCTTC
v_gene: TRBV10-3; d_gene: TRBD2; j_gene: TRBJ2-1; abundance: NA; CDR3aa: CAISGVELAGGQSSYNEQFF; CDR3nt: TGTGCCATCTCCGGAGTCGAACTAGCGGGGGGACAGAGCTCCTACAATGAGCAGTTCTTC
v_gene: TRBV6-2/TRBV6-3; d_gene: TRBD2; j_gene: TRBJ2-1; abundance: many; CDR3aa: CASSQTRGEQFF; CDR3nt: TGTGCCAGCAGCCAAACGCGGGGGGAGCAGTTCTTC
v_gene: TRBV5-6; d_gene: NA; j_gene: TRBJ1-3; abundance: many; CDR3aa: CASSPRTTANSGNTIYF; CDR3nt: TGTGCCAGCAGCCCCCGGACGACAGCAAACTCTGGAAACACCATATATTTT
v_gene: TRBV12-3/TRBV12-4; d_gene: NA; j_gene: TRBJ1-3; abundance: many; CDR3aa: CASSLWRSSGNTIYF; CDR3nt: TGTGCCAGCAGTTTGTGGAGGAGCTCTGGAAACACCATATATTTT
v_gene: TRBV6-5; d_gene: TRBD2; j_gene: TRBJ2-6; abundance: NA; CDR3aa: CASSSGGAGANVLTF; CDR3nt: TGTGCCAGTTCTAGCGGGGGCGCCGGGGCCAACGTCCTGACTTTC
v_gene: TRBV6-1; d_gene: NA; j_gene: TRBJ1-1; abundance: few; CDR3aa: CASSGKADTEAFF; CDR3nt: TGTGCCAGCAGTGGCAAAGCGGACACTGAAGCTTTCTTT
v_gene: TRBV29-1; d_gene: NA; j_gene: TRBJ2-2; abundance: many; CDR3aa: CSVGYADAGELFF; CDR3nt: TGCAGCGTTGGGTACGCGGACGCCGGGGAGCTGTTTTTT
v_gene: TRBV3-1; d_gene: NA; j_gene: TRBJ2-1; abundance: few; CDR3aa: CASSKTGTVDNEQFF; CDR3nt: TGTGCCAGCAGCAAAACAGGGACTGTCGACAATGAGCAGTTCTTC
v_gene: TRBV6-1; d_gene: TRBD2; j_gene: TRBJ2-5; abundance: few; CDR3aa: CASSEARGGYQETQYF; CDR3nt: TGTGCCAGCAGTGAAGCGCGCGGGGGGTACCAAGAGACCCAGTACTTC
v_gene: TRBV10-3; d_gene: TRBD1; j_gene: TRBJ2-5; abundance: NA; CDR3aa: CAIRDGTGQETQYF; CDR3nt: TGTGCCATCAGAGACGGGACAGGCCAAGAGACCCAGTACTTC
v_gene: TRBV5-6; d_gene: NA; j_gene: TRBJ2-1; abundance: many; CDR3aa: CASSLVADEQFF; CDR3nt: TGTGCCAGCAGCTTGGTTGCGGACGAGCAGTTCTTC
v_gene: TRBV6-2/TRBV6-3; d_gene: NA; j_gene: TRBJ1-2; abundance: NA; CDR3aa: CASSYSSSGYGYTF; CDR3nt: TGTGCCAGCAGTTACTCGTCTTCGGGCTATGGCTACACCTTC
v_gene: TRBV7-3; d_gene: TRBD2; j_gene: TRBJ2-5; abundance: many; CDR3aa: CASSTTSGGTQETQYF; CDR3nt: TGTGCCAGCAGCACGACTAGCGGGGGGACTCAAGAGACCCAGTACTTC
v_gene: TRBV6-1; d_gene: TRBD1; j_gene: TRBJ1-2; abundance: many; CDR3aa: CASTIGDRDYGYTF; CDR3nt: TGTGCCAGCACCATAGGAGACAGGGACTATGGCTACACCTTC
v_gene: TRBV7-2; d_gene: NA; j_gene: TRBJ1-2; abundance: few; CDR3aa: CASAQGKGDYGYTF; CDR3nt: TGTGCCAGCGCCCAAGGGAAGGGCGACTATGGCTACACCTTC
v_gene: TRBV15; d_gene: TRBD2; j_gene: TRBJ2-7; abundance: NA; CDR3aa: CATNMLGLAVPNEEYF; CDR3nt: TGTGCCACCAACATGCTGGGACTAGCGGTTCCAAACGAGGAGTACTTC
v_gene: TRBV6-6; d_gene: NA; j_gene: TRBJ2-1; abundance: many; CDR3aa: CASSSLTNEQFF; CDR3nt: TGTGCCAGCAGTTCCTTGACCAATGAGCAGTTCTTC
v_gene: TRBV7-2; d_gene: NA; j_gene: TRBJ2-3; abundance: few; CDR3aa: CASSSQGGTYTQYF; CDR3nt: TGTGCCAGCAGCAGCCAGGGCGGGACATATACGCAGTATTTT
v_gene: TRBV20-1; d_gene: TRBD2; j_gene: TRBJ2-3; abundance: many; CDR3aa: CSAPILLAGGVDTQYF; CDR3nt: TGCAGTGCTCCTATACTACTAGCGGGAGGAGTAGATACGCAGTATTTT
v_gene: TRBV3-1; d_gene: NA; j_gene: TRBJ2-2; abundance: NA; CDR3aa: CASTTGVGTGELFF; CDR3nt: TGTGCCAGCACGACGGGGGTGGGCACCGGGGAGCTGTTTTTT
v_gene: TRBV9; d_gene: NA; j_gene: TRBJ1-2; abundance: few; CDR3aa: CASSYDGDFYGYTF; CDR3nt: TGTGCCAGCAGCTACGACGGAGACTTCTATGGCTACACCTTC
v_gene: TRBV10-3; d_gene: NA; j_gene: TRBJ2-2; abundance: many; CDR3aa: CAITRAGELFF; CDR3nt: TGTGCCATCACGCGGGCCGGGGAGCTGTTTTTT
v_gene: TRBV6-6; d_gene: NA; j_gene: TRBJ1-4; abundance: many; CDR3aa: CASSYRAGEKLFF; CDR3nt: TGTGCCAGCAGTTATAGAGCCGGGGAAAAACTGTTTTTT
v_gene: TRBV6-5; d_gene: TRBD1; j_gene: TRBJ1-6; abundance: few; CDR3aa: CASSHARDRGGSPLHF; CDR3nt: TGTGCCAGCAGTCACGCCCGCGACAGGGGGGGTTCACCCCTCCACTTT
v_gene: TRBV20-1; d_gene: TRBD2; j_gene: TRBJ2-7; abundance: NA; CDR3aa: CSARGWDGTSGRARPTYEQYF; CDR3nt: TGCAGTGCTAGAGGTTGGGATGGGACTAGCGGGAGGGCGAGACCAACCTACGAGCAGTACTTC
v_gene: TRBV7-3; d_gene: TRBD2; j_gene: TRBJ2-2; abundance: many; CDR3aa: CASSPSGLATGELFF; CDR3nt: TGTGCCAGCAGCCCGTCGGGACTAGCGACCGGGGAGCTGTTTTTT
v_gene: TRBV12-3/TRBV12-4; d_gene: NA; j_gene: TRBJ1-2; abundance: few; CDR3aa: CASSPPGTHHYGYTF; CDR3nt: TGTGCCAGCAGTCCCCCGGGGACTCACCACTATGGCTACACCTTC
v_gene: TRBV20-1; d_gene: TRBD2; j_gene: TRBJ2-5; abundance: many; CDR3aa: CTPSFGGEETQYF; CDR3nt: TGCACCCCTAGTTTCGGGGGGGAAGAGACCCAGTACTTC
v_gene: TRBV6-2/TRBV6-3; d_gene: NA; j_gene: TRBJ1-6; abundance: many; CDR3aa: CASSSYNSPLHF; CDR3nt: TGTGCCAGCAGCTCCTATAATTCACCCCTCCACTTT
v_gene: TRBV9; d_gene: NA; j_gene: TRBJ2-5; abundance: NA; CDR3aa: CASSLELGDPGIQETQYF; CDR3nt: TGTGCCAGCAGCCTGGAATTGGGGGACCCCGGGATTCAAGAGACCCAGTACTTC
v_gene: TRBV2; d_gene: NA; j_gene: TRBJ2-3; abundance: many; CDR3aa: CASIWGVSTDTQYF; CDR3nt: TGTGCCAGCATATGGGGGGTGAGCACAGATACGCAGTATTTT
v_gene: TRBV21-1; d_gene: NA; j_gene: TRBJ2-3; abundance: many; CDR3aa: CASGDSGTNPTDTQYF; CDR3nt: TGTGCCAGCGGTGATTCCGGGACTAACCCCACAGATACGCAGTATTTT
v_gene: TRBV7-3; d_gene: TRBD2; j_gene: TRBJ2-1; abundance: many; CDR3aa: CASSPIPWEGRINNEQFF; CDR3nt: TGTGCCAGCAGCCCGATCCCCTGGGAGGGACGGATAAACAATGAGCAGTTCTTC
v_gene: TRBV20-1; d_gene: NA; j_gene: TRBJ1-1; abundance: few; CDR3aa: CSASPGPPNTEAFF; CDR3nt: TGCAGTGCTAGCCCAGGGCCCCCCAACACTGAAGCTTTCTTT
v_gene: TRBV20-1; d_gene: TRBD1; j_gene: TRBJ2-7; abundance: many; CDR3aa: CSASSRTGGSEQYF; CDR3nt: TGCAGTGCTAGTAGCCGGACAGGGGGGTCCGAGCAGTACTTC
v_gene: TRBV13; d_gene: TRBD1; j_gene: TRBJ2-7; abundance: NA; CDR3aa: CASSFSGTGGTYEQYF; CDR3nt: TGTGCCAGCAGTTTCTCCGGGACAGGGGGCACCTACGAGCAGTACTTC
v_gene: TRBV5-1; d_gene: NA; j_gene: TRBJ2-3; abundance: many; CDR3aa: CATKNLGGTDTQYF; CDR3nt: TGCGCCACCAAGAATCTGGGGGGCACAGATACGCAGTATTTT
v_gene: TRBV13; d_gene: NA; j_gene: TRBJ2-6; abundance: few; CDR3aa: CASITVSSGANVLTF; CDR3nt: TGTGCCAGCATTACGGTGAGCTCTGGGGCCAACGTCCTGACTTTC
v_gene: TRBV7-7; d_gene: NA; j_gene: TRBJ2-5; abundance: many; CDR3aa: CASSLGRGETQYF; CDR3nt: TGTGCCAGCAGCTTAGGAAGGGGAGAGACCCAGTACTTC